This T cell receptor (beta chain) came from a study of molecular identifiers for immune sequencing clone quantification (dated by TCRdb to between 2018 and 2020). About the study as a whole: In a replicate experiment, RNA from roughly 20,000 or 100,000 naive CD8 T cells was split into five aliquots, four of which were sequenced. This methods study used CD8 T cells to benchmark TCR RNA copy counting and molecular-identifier clustering-based TCR repertoire sequencing (MIDCIRS). What the work shows at the level of the full study, not this receptor alone: The naive libraries included spiked-in Jurkat TCR RNA (around 10 copies' worth), and this RNA is not part of the donor repertoire. Spiked-in Jurkat TCR RNA equal to a single cell's worth was reported to be detectable even within one million naive CD8 T cells. Highly expanded clone sizes could be underestimated because identical TCR molecules may share a barcode. In CMV-specific effector cells, clones with more than 20 RNA copies accounted for over 97% of molecules, whereas in naive cells such clones accounted for under 1%. When barcode sub-clustering was not used, chimeric consensus sequences inflated TCR diversity, with chimeras reaching as high as 47%. Approximately 3.1 recovered TCR RNA copies per cell were obtained by modeling, versus about 10 by digital PCR, implying a capture efficiency of about 30%.

Library creation used PCR. TCRdb lists the instrument as NextSeq 500. Bulk TCR libraries were made following a previously described method, with the TCR primers given in Table S5. Purification of total RNA was performed with the Qiagen AllPrep DNA/RNA kit. Before analysis, reads from multiple sequencing runs of the same library were pooled. The study's own analysis went as follows. Reads were retained only if their TCR constant sequence matched exactly, and those retained reads were trimmed to 150 nt and grouped according to their 12-nt molecular barcodes. Reads in each barcode group were sub-clustered using a 15% Levenshtein threshold, and a quality-weighted consensus sequence was built for each RNA molecule. Non-functional sequences were discarded, and so were lower-count sequences lying one edit away from another sequence. Based on fitting two negative binomial distributions, any barcode sub-cluster with under 20% of the maximum read count was discarded. TCRdb redid the processing of the public reads, applying fastp at Q25 and MiXCR, and retained in-frame beta chains. When rows share a CDR3 protein, they turn into one entry using the most common DNA and genes. TCRdb assigned the V and J calls; the authors' analysis was not used. Recorded for this sample are around 100,000 distinct CDR3 sequences; roughly 34% of them occurred a single time. The ten largest clones capture around 4.2% of the sample.

Libraries of naive CD8 T cells were generated from about 21,000 to 970,000 sorted cells, with 10%, 30% or 50% of the purified RNA used. Naive CD8 T cells, defined as CD8+CD4-CCR7+CD45RA+, were FACS-sorted into RLT Plus buffer on a BD FACSAria II. Detection sensitivity was tested by spiking Jurkat RNA equal to around 11 TCR copies' worth into samples containing about 20,000-1,100,000 naive CD8 T cells. CD8 T cells were enriched with RosetteSep CD8+ T Cell Enrichment Cocktail and Ficoll-Paque, followed by ACK red cell lysis. The V and J ends are trimmed by 6 bases and 0 bases, leaving 18 bases between them. From the cysteine through the phenylalanine, the CDR3 covers 17 amino acids. Just the 51-base CDR3 DNA is kept, in frame starting at base 1. The germline V gene sets CDR1 to ENHRY and CDR2 to SYGVKD. This clonotype came up a few times. Its target antigen remains unknown. One base away there is no much larger clone; base qualities are not given.

The source material was naive CD8+ T cells from blood, with Jurkat cell RNA spiked in. What this sample's cell subset or site label stands for: FACS-sorted CD8+CD4-CCR7+CD45RA+ naive T cells. The TCR was taken from a human donor in good health. Some libraries in this study had Jurkat cell RNA spiked in. The rearrangement joined TRBV10-3 to TRBJ1-5, and TRBD1 may be the D gene, going by 6 matching bases. The CDR3 loop reads CAISDPGTNPSNQPQHF. The sequenced DNA is TGTGCCATCAGCGACCCTGGGACAAATCCTAGCAATCAGCCCCAGCATTTT.